The T cell receptor beta chain described here comes from a study of T cell repertoires in cytomegalovirus infection. The CDR3 loop spans 16 amino acids. The V gene end was trimmed by 2 bases and the J gene end by 3 bases; junction bases not matched to a gene: 7. Germline CDR1 reads SGHVS; CDR2 reads FQNEAQ. At least ten counts were recorded for this clonotype. TCRdb independently ran MiXCR on the reads; one entry per CDR3 protein. The sample contains 65,000 to 95,000 distinct CDR3 sequences, approximately 3.7% of which appear only once. The clonotype comes from a human donor in good health (CMV status not recorded). Some clones in this sample may be carry-over from other donors' samples. What was sequenced was PBMCs. V is TRBV7-8 and J is TRBJ1-3; 7 bases line up with TRBD1. The CDR3 reads CASSLFGGGVGNTIYF. For the CDR3, the DNA is TGTGCCAGCAGCTTATTTGGAGGGGGCGTTGGAAACACCATATATTTT.